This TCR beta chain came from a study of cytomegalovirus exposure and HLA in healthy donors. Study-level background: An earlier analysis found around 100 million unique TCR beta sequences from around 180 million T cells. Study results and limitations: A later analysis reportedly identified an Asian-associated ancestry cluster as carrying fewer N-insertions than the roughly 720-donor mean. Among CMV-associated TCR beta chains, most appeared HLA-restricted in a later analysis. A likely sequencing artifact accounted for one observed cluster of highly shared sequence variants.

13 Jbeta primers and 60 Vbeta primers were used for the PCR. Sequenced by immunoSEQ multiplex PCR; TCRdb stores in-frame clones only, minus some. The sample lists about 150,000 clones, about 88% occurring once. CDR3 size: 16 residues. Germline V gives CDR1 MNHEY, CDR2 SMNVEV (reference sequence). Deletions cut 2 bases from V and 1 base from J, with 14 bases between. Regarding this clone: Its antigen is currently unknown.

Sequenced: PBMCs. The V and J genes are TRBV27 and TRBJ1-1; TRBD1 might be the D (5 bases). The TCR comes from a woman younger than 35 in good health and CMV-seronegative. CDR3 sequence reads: CASSLRQGLRNTEAFF. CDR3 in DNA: TGTGCCAGCAGTTTAAGGCAGGGACTGAGGAACACTGAAGCTTTCTTT.